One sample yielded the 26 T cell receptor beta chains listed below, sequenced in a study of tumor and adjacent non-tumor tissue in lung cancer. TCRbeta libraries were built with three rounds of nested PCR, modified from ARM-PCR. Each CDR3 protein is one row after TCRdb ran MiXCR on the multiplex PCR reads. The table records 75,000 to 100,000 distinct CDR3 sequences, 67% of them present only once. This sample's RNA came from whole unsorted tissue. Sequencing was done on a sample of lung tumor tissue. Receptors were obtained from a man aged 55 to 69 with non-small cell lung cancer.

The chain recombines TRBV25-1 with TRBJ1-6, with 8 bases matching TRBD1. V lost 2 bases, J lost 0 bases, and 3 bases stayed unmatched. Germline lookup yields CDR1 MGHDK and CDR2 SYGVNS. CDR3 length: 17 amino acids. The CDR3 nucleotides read TGTGCCAGCAGTGAAACCCAGGGGGCCTCCTATAATTCACCCCTCCACTTT. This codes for CASSETQGASYNSPLHF. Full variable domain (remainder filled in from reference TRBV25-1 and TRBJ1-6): EADIYQTPRYLVIGTGKKITLECSQTMGHDKMYWYQQDPGMELHLIHYSYGVNSTEKGDLSSESTVSRIRTEHFPLTLESARPSHTSQYLCASSETQGASYNSPLHFGNGTRLTVT.

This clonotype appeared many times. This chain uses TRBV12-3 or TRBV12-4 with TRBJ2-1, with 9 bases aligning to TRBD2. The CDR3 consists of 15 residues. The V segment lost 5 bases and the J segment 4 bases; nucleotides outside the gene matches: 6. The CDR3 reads CASSHRLAAYNEQFF. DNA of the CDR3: TGTGCCAGCAGTCACCGACTAGCGGCTTACAATGAGCAGTTCTTC.

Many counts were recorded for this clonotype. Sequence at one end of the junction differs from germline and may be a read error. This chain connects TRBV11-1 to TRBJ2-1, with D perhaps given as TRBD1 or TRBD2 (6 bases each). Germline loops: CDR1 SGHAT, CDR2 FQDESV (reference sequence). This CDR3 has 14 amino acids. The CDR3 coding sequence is TGTGCCAGCGGACCAGGGGACTCTTGGGATGAGCAGCTCTTC. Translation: CASGPGDSWDEQLF.

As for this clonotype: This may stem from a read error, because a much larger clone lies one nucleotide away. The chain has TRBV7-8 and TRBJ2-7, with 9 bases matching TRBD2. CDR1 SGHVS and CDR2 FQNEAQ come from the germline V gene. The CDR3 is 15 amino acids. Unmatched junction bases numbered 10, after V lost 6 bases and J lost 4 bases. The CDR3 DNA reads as TGTGCCAGCAGACCCGCGACTAGCGGTTCTTACGAGCAGTACTTC. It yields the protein CASRPATSGSYEQYF.

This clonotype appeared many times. CDR3 DNA: TGTGCCAGCAGTTACGCCGGGGGCGCCTTTGGCTACACCTTC. It specifies CASSYAGGAFGYTF. The chain employs TRBV6-5 and TRBJ1-2; maybe TRBD1 (6 bases). From germline, CDR1 is MNHEY and CDR2 SVGAGI. The CDR3 contains 14 residues. V was shortened by 2 bases and J by 7 bases, with 14 bases between the two germline ends.

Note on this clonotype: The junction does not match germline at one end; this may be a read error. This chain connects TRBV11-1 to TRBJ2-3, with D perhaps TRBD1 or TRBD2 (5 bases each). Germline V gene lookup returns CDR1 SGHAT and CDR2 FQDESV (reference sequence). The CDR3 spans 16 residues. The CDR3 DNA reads TGCGCCAGCAGCTTTGTCCCGGGGACCGGCGGAGATACGCAGTATTTT. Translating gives CASSFVPGTGGDTQYF.

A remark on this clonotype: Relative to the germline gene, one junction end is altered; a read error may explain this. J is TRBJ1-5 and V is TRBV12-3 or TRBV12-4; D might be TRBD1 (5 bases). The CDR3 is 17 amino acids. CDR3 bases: TGTGCCAGTAGTTTAATGTTGGACACCTATAGCAATCAGCCCCGGCACTTT. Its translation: CASSLMLDTYSNQPRHF.

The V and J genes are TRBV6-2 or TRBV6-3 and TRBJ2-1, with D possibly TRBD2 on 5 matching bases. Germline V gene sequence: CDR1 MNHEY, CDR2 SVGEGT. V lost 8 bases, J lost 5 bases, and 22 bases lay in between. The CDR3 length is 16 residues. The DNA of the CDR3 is TGTGCCAGCGGCACCCCGATAATGGCGAGGGACAATGAGCAGTTCTTC. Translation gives CASGTPIMARDNEQFF.

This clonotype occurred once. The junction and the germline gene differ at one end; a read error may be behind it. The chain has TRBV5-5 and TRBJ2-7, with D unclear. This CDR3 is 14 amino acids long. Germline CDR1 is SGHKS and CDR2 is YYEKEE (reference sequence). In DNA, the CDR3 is TGTGCCGGCAGCTTGGTTCCTTCTTTCTACGAGCATTACTTC. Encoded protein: CAGSLVPSFYEHYF.

CDR3 sequence (DNA): TGTGCCAGCAGTTACTCCGAGTCGTGGAGAACGGATACGCAGTATTTT. This encodes CASSYSESWRTDTQYF. This chain connects TRBV6-5 to TRBJ2-3; D remains unclear. This CDR3 spans 16 amino acids. CDR1 is MNHEY and CDR2 is SVGAGI in the germline V gene. Trimming took off 0 bases at V and 6 bases at J, with 16 bases between the two ends.

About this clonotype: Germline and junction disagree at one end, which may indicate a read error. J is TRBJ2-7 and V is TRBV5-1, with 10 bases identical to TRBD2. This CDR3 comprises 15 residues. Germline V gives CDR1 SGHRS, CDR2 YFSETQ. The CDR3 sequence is CVSRAGTSDSYEQYF. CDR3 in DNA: TGCGTCAGCAGAGCCGGGACTAGCGACTCCTACGAGCAGTATTTC.

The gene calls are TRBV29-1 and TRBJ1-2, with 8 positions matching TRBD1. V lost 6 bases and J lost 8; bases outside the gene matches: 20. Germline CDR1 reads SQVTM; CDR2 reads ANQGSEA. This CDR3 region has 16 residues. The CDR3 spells CSVLIVPGQVAGGYTF. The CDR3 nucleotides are TGCAGCGTACTAATCGTTCCGGGACAGGTGGCTGGCGGCTACACCTTC.

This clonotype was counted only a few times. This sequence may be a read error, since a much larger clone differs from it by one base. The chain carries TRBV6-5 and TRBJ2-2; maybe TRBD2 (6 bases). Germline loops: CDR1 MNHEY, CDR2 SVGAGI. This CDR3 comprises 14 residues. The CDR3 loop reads CASRRTPLAGGLFF. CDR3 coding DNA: TGTGCCAGCAGACGGACTCCGTTGGCCGGGGGGCTGTTTTTT.

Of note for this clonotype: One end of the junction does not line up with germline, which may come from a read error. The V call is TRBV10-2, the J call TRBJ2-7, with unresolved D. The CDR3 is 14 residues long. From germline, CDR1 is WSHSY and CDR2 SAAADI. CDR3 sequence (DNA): TGCGCCAGCAGTGATACTGGGAAAGAATACGAGCGGTACTTC. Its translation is CASSDTGKEYERYF.

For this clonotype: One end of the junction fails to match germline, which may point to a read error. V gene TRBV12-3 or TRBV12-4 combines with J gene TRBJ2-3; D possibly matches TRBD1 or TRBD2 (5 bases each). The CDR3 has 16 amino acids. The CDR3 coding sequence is TGTGCCAGCAGTTCCAGCGACAAGGGGAGCACAGATAGGCAGTATTTT. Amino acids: CASSSSDKGSTDRQYF.

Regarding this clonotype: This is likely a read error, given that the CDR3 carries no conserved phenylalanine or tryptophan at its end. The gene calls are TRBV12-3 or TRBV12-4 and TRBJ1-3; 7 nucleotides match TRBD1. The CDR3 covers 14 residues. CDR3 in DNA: TGTGCCGGCAGTTTCACGGGACAGAGAAACACCATATATTGT. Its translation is CAGSFTGQRNTIYC.

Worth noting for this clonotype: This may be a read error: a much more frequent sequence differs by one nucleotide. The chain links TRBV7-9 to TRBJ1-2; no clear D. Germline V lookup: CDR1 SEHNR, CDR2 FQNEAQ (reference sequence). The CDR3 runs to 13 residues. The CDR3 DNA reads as TGTGCCAGCAGCCCCGTGCCTAACTATGTCTACACCTTC. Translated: CASSPVPNYVYTF. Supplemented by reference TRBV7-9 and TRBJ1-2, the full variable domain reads DTGVSQNPRHKITKRGQNVTFRCDPISEHNRLYWYRQTLGQGPEFLTYFQNEAQLEKSRLLSDRFSAERPKGSFSTLEIQRTEQGDSAMYLCASSPVPNYVYTFGSGTRLTVV.

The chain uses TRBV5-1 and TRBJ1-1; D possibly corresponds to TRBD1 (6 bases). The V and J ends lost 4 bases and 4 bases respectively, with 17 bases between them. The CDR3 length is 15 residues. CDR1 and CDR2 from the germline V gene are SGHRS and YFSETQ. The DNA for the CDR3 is TGCGCCAGCAGCACTCTTGGGGGGGGCGGCACTGAAGCTTTCTTT. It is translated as CASSTLGGGGTEAFF.

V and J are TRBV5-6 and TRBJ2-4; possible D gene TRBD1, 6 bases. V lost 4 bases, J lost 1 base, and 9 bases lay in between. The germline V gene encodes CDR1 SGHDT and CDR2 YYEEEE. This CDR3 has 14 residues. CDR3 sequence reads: CASSEDSAKNIQYF. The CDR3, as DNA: TGTGCCAGCAGCGAGGACAGTGCCAAAAACATTCAGTACTTC.

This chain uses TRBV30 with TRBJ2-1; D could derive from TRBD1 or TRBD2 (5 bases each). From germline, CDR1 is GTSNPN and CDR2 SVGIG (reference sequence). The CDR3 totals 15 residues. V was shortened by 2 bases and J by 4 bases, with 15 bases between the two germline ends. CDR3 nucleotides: TGTGCCTGGAGTAGGGGTGGGAGTACTTACAATGAGCAGTTCTTC. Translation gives CAWSRGGSTYNEQFF.

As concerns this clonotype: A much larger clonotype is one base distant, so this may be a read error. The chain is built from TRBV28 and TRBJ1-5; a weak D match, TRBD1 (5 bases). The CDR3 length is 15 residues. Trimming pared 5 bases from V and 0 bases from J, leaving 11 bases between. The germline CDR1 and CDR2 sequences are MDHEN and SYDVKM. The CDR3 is CASSEPGSSNQPQHF. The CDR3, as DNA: TGTGCCAGCAGTGAACCAGGGAGTAGCAATCAGCCCCAGCATTTT.

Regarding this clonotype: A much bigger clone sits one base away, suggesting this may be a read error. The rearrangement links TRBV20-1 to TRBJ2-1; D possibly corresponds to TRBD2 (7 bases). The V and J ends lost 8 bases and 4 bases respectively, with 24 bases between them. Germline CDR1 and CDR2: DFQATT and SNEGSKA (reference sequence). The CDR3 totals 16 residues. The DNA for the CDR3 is TGCAGTACCAAAGTAGGGGGGGCCTCAATATACAATGAGCAGTTCTTC. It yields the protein CSTKVGGASIYNEQFF.

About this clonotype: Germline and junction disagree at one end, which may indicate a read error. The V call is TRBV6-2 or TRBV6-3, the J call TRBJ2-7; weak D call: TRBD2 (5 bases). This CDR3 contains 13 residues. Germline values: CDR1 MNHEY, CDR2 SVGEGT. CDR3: CTSSYSGSYEQYF. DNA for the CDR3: TGTACCAGCAGTTACTCGGGATCCTACGAGCAGTACTTC.

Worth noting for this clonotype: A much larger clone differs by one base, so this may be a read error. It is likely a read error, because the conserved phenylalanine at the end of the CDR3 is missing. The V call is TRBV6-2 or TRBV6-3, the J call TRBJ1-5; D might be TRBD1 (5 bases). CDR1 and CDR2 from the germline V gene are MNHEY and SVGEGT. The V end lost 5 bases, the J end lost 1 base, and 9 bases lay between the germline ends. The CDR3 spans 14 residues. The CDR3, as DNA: TGTGCCAGCAGTGCTGCAGGGAGCAATCAGCCCCAGCATCTT. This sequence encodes CASSAAGSNQPQHL.

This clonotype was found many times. The CDR3 sequence: CASSFGDREETQYF. The DNA of the CDR3 is TGTGCCAGCAGCTTCGGGGATCGAGAGGAGACCCAGTACTTC. The chain links TRBV5-4 to TRBJ2-5; D perhaps matches TRBD2 (5 bases). The V gene's germline CDR1 is SGHNT and CDR2 YYREEE (reference sequence). Trimming shortened V by 2 bases and J by 5 bases, and 13 bases separated the two germline ends. The CDR3 has 14 residues. Supplemented by reference TRBV5-4 and TRBJ2-5, the full variable domain reads ETGVTQSPTHLIKTRGQQVTLRCSSQSGHNTVSWYQQALGQGPQFIFQYYREEENGRGNFPPRFSGLQFPNYSSELNVNALELDDSALYLCASSFGDREETQYFGPGTRLLVL.

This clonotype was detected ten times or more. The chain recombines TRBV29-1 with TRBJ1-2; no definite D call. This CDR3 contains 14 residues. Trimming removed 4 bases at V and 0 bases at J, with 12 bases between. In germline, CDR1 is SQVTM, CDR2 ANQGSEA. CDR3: CSVGEPNPNYGYTF. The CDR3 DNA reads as TGCAGCGTTGGGGAACCTAATCCTAACTATGGCTACACCTTC.